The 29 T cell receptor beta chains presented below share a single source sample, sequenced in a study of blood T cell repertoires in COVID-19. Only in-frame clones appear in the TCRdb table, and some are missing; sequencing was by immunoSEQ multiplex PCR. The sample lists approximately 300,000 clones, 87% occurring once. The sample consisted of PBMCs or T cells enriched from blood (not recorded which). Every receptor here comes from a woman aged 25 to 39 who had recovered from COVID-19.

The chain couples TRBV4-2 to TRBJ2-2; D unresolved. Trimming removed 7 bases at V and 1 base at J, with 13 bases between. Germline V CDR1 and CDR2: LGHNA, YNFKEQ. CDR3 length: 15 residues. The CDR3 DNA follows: TGTGCCAGCACCCTGCTTGGCGGGAACACCGGGGAGCTGTTTTTT. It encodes CASTLLGGNTGELFF.

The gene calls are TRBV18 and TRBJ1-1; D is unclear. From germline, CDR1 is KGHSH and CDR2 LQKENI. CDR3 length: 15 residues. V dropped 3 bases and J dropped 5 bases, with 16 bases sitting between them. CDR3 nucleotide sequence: TGTGCCAGCTCACCCTCTAGAGGGATTGAGACTGAAGCTTTCTTT. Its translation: CASSPSRGIETEAFF.

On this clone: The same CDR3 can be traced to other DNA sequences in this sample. CDR3 DNA: TGTGCCTGGAGTCGCGTCACTGAAGCTTTCTTT. It translates to CAWSRVTEAFF. The J gene is TRBJ1-1, the V gene TRBV30; D not resolved. The CDR3 consists of 11 residues. The V end lost 2 bases, the J end lost 4 bases, and 5 bases lay between the germline ends. Germline V CDR1 and CDR2: GTSNPN, SVGIG (reference sequence).

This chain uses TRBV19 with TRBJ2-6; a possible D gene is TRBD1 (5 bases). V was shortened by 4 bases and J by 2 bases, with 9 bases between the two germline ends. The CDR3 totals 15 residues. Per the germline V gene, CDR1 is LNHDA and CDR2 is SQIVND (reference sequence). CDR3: CASSTGRAGANVLTF. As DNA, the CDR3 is TGTGCCAGTAGTACGGGCAGGGCTGGGGCCAACGTCCTGACTTTC.

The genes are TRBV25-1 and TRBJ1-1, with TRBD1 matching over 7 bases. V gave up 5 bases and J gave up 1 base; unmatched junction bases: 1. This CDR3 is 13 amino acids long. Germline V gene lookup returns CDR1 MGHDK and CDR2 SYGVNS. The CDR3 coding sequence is TGTGCCAGCAGTCGACAGGGGAACACTGAAGCTTTCTTT. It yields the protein CASSRQGNTEAFF. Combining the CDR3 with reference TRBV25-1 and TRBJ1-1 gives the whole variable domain EADIYQTPRYLVIGTGKKITLECSQTMGHDKMYWYQQDPGMELHLIHYSYGVNSTEKGDLSSESTVSRIRTEHFPLTLESARPSHTSQYLCASSRQGNTEAFFGQGTRLTVV.

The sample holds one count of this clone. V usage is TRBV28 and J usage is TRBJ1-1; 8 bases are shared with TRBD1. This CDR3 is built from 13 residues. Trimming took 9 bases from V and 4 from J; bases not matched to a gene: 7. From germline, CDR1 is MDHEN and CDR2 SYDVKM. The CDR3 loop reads CASRQGLGTEAFF. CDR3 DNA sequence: TGTGCCAGTAGACAGGGGCTGGGCACTGAAGCTTTCTTT.

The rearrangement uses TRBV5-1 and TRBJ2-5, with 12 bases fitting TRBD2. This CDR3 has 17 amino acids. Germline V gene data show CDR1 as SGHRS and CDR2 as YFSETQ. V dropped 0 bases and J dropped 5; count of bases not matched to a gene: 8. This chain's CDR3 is CASSLDPSGGAAETQYF. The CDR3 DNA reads TGCGCCAGCAGCTTGGACCCTAGCGGGGGGGCCGCGGAGACCCAGTACTTC.

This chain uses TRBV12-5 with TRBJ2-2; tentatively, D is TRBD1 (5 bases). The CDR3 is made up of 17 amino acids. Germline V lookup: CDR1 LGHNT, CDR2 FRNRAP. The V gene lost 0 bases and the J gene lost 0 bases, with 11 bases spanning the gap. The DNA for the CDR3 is TGTGCTAGTGGTTTGGTATTAAGCAGGGCGAACACCGGGGAGCTGTTTTTT. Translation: CASGLVLSRANTGELFF. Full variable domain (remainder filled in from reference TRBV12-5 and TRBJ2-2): DARVTQTPRHKVTEMGQEVTMRCQPILGHNTVFWYRQTMMQGLELLAYFRNRAPLDDSGMPKDRFSAEMPDATLATLKIQPSEPRDSAVYFCASGLVLSRANTGELFFGEGSRLTVL.

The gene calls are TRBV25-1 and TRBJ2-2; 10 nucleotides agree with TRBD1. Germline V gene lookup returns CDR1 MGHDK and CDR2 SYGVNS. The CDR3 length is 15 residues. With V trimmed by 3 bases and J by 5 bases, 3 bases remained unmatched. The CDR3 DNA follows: TGTGCCAGCAGTGACCCGGGACAGGGGACCGGGGAGCTGTTTTTT. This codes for CASSDPGQGTGELFF.

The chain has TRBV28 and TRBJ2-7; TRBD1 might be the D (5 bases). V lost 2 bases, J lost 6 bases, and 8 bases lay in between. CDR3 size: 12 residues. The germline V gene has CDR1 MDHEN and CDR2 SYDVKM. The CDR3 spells CASSLIGVEQYF. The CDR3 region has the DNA TGTGCCAGCAGTTTAATAGGGGTCGAGCAGTACTTC.

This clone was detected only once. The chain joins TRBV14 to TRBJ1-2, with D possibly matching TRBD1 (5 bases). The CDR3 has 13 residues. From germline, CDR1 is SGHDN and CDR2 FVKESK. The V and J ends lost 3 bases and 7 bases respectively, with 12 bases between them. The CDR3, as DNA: TGTGCCAGCAGCCAGGGGACGCGGGGTGGCTACACCTTC. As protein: CASSQGTRGGYTF.

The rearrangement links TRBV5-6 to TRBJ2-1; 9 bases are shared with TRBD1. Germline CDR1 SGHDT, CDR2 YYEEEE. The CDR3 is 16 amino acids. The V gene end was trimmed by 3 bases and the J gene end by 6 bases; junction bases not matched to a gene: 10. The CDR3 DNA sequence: TGTGCCAGCAGCTCCGAGGGGGACAGGGTGCTCAATGAGCAGTTCTTC. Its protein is CASSSEGDRVLNEQFF.

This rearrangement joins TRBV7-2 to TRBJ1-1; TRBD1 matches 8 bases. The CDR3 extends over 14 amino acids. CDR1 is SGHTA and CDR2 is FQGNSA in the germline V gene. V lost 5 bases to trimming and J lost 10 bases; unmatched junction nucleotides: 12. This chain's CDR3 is CASSPGQGTYRAFF. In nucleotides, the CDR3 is TGTGCCAGCAGCCCAGGACAGGGTACGTATAGAGCTTTCTTT.

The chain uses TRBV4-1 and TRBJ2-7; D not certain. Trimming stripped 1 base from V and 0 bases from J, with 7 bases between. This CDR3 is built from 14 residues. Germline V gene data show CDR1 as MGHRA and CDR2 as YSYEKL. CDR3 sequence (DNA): TGCGCCAGCAGCCAAGCTACCAACTCCTACGAGCAGTACTTC. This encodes CASSQATNSYEQYF.

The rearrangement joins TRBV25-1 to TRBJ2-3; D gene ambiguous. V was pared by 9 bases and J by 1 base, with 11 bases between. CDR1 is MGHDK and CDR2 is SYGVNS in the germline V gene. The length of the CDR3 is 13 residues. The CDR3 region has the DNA TGTGCCAGTCTAAGCTATCGCACAGATACGCAGTATTTT. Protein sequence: CASLSYRTDTQYF.

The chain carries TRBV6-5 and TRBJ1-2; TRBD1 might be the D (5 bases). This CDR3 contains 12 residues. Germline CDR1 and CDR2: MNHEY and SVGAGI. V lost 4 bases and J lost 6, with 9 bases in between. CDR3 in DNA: TGTGCCAGCAGTTCTAACAGGCATGGCTACACCTTC. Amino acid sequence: CASSSNRHGYTF.

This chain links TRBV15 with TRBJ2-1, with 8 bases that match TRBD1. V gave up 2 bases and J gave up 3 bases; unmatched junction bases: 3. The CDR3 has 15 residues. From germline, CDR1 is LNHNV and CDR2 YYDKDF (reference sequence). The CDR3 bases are TGTGCCACCAGCAGACGGACAGGGCTCTACAATGAGCAGTTCTTC. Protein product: CATSRRTGLYNEQFF.

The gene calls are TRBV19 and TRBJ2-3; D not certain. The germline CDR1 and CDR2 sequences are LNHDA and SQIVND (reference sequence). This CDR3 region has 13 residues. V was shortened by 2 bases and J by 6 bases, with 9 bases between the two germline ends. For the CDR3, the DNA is TGTGCCAGTAGTATATCGACAAGGGATACGCAGTATTTT. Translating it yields CASSISTRDTQYF.

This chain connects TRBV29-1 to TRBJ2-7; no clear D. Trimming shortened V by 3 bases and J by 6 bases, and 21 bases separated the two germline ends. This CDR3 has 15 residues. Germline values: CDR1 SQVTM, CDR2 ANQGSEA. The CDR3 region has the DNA TGCAGCGTTGATTCGCGACCTACCAGGTTTGGCGAGCAGTACTTC. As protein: CSVDSRPTRFGEQYF.

CDR3 DNA: TGTGCCAGCAGCCGACAGACCAACACTGAAGCTTTCTTT. This encodes CASSRQTNTEAFF. The rearrangement joins TRBV4-2 to TRBJ1-1; weak D call: TRBD1 (5 bases). The germline V gene encodes CDR1 LGHNA and CDR2 YNFKEQ. Trimming took 4 bases from V and 2 from J, leaving 8 bases between them. The CDR3 has 13 residues.

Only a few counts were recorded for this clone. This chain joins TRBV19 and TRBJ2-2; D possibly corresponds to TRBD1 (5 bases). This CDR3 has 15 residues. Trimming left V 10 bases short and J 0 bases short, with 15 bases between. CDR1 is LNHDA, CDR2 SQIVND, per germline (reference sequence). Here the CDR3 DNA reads TGTGCCACGAAGGGGCAAAGATCGAACACCGGGGAGCTGTTTTTT. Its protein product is CATKGQRSNTGELFF.

This CDR3 is CASKGQATYTGELFF. In DNA, the CDR3 is TGTGCCAGCAAAGGACAGGCTACTTACACCGGGGAGCTGTTTTTT. The chain has TRBV2 and TRBJ2-2; TRBD1 aligns across 7 bases. Germline V gene sequence: CDR1 SNHLY, CDR2 FYNNEI. Unmatched junction bases numbered 8, after V lost 7 bases and J lost 3 bases. The CDR3 totals 15 residues.

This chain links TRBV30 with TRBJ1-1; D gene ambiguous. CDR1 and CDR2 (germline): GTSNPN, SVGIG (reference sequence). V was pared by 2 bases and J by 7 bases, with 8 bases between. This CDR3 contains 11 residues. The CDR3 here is CAWSISGEAFF. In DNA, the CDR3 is TGTGCCTGGAGTATATCGGGTGAAGCTTTCTTT.

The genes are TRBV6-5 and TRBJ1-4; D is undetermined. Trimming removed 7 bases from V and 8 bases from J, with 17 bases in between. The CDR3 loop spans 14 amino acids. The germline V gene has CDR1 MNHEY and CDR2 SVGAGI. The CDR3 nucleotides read TGTGCCAGCATTCCCGGGTGGAGGTGGGAAAAACTGTTTTTT. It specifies CASIPGWRWEKLFF.

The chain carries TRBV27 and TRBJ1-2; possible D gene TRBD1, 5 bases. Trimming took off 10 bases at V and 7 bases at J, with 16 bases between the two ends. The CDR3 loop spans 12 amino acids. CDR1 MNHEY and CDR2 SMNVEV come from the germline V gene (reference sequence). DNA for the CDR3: TGTGCCACCTGGGGCAGCCTCTCTGGCTACACCTTC. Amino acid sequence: CATWGSLSGYTF.

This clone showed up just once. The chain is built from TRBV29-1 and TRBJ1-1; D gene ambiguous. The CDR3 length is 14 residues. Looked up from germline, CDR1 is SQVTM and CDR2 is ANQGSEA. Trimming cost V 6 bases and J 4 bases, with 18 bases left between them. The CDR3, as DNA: TGCAGCGTCCCCAGCGGGTCTCTGGGCACTGAAGCTTTCTTT. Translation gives CSVPSGSLGTEAFF.

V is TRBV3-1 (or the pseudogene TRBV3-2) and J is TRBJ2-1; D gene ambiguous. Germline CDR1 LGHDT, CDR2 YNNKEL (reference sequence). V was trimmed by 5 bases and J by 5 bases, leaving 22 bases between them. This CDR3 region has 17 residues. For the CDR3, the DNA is TGTGCCAGCAGCTCCGATCGGTATGGAGCGTGGAACAATGAGCAGTTCTTC. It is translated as CASSSDRYGAWNNEQFF.

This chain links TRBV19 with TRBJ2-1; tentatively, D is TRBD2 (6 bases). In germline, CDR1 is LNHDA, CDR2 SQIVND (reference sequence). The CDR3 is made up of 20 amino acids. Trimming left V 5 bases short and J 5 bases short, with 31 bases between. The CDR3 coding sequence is TGTGCCAGTAGTTTGGGAAAACTGGGGGGACCGCGGAGCACCGACAATGAGCAGTTCTTC. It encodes CASSLGKLGGPRSTDNEQFF.

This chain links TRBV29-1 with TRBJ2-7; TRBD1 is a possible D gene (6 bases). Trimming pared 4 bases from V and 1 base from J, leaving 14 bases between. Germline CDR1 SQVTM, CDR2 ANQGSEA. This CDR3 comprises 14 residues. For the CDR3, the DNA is TGCAGCGTTGCAAAACAGGGTGGTTCCTACGAGCAGTACTTC. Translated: CSVAKQGGSYEQYF.